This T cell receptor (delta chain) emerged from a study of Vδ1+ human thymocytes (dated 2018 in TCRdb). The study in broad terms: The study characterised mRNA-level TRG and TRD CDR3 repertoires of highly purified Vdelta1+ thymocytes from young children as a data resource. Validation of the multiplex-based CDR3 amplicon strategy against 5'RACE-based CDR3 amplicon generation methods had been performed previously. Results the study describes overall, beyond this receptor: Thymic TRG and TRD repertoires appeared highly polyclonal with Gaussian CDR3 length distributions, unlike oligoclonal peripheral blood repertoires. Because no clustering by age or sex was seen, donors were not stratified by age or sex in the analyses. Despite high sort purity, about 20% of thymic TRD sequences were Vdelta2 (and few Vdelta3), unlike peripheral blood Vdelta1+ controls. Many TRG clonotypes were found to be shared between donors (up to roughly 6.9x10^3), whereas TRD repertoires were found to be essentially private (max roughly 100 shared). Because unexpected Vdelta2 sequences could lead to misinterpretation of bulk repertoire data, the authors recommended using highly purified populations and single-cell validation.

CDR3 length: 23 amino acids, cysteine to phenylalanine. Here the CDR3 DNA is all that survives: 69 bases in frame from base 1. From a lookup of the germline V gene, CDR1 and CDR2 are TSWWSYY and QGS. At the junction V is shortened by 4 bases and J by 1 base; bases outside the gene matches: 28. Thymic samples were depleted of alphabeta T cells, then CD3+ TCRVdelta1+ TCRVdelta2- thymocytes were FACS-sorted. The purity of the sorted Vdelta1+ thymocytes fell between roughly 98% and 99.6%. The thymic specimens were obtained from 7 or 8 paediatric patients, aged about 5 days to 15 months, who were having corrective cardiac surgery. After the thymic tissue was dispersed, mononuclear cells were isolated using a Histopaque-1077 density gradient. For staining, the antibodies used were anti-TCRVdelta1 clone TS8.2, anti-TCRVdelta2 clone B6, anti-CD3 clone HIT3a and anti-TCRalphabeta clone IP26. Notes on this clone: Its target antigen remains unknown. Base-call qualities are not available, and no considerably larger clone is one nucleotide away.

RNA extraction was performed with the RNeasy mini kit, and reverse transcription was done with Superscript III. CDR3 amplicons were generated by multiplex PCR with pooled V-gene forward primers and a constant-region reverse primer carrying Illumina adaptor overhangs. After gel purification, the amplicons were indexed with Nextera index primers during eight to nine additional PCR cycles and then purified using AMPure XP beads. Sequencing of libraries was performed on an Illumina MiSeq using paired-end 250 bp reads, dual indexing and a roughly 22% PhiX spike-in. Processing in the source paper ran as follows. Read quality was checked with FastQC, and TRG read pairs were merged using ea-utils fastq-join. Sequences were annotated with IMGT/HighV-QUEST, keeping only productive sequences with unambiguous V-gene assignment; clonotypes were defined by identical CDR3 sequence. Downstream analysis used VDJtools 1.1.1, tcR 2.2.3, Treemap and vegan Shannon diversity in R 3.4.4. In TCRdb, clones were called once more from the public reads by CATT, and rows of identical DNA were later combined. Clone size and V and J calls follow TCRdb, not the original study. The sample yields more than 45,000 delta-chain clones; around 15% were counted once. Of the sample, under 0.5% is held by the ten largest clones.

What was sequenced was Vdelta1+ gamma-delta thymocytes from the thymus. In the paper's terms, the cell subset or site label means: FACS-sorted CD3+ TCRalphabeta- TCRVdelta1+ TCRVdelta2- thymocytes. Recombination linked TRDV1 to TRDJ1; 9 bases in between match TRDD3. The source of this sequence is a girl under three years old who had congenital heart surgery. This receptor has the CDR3 CALGVRVPSPGGCGGKGTDKLIF. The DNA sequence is TGTGCTCTTGGGGTAAGGGTCCCCTCCCCTGGGGGATGCGGCGGAAAGGGCACCGATAAACTCATCTTT.